This T cell receptor beta chain is from a study of graft-versus-host responses after intestinal transplantation. Points from the study as a whole: Detection of GvH clones occurred in recipient marrow, and some had their first appearance in ileum or blood.

From germline, CDR1 is SNHLY and CDR2 FYNNEI. The V and J ends lost 1 base and 0 bases respectively, with 19 bases between them. The CDR3 contains 18 residues. Profiling relied on immunoSEQ multiplex PCR, and the TCRdb table lists in-frame clones only, not all of them. This table has about 11,000 clones, approximately 31% appearing once. The receptor was isolated from a human patient who was an organ donor for intestinal transplantation. The sequenced sample was alloreactive CD4+ T cells from a mixed lymphocyte reaction culture, obtained before transplantation. The subset is: CFSE-low proliferating T cells sorted from roughly six-day pre-transplant mixed lymphocyte reaction (GvH or HvG direction). V is TRBV2 and J is TRBJ2-7; the D gene is possibly TRBD1 (5 bases). The CDR3 region has the DNA TGTGCCAGCAGTGAAGGTGTCCAGTGGGGCACCCGCTCCTACGAGCAGTACTTC. This gives the protein CASSEGVQWGTRSYEQYF.